This TCR beta chain is drawn from a study of blood T cells in healthy people across ages (dated by TCRdb to the mid-2010s). A note on the overall study: In model experiments, template switching captured roughly one uniquely barcoded TCR beta cDNA molecule for every two T cells. Using deep sequencing normalized with unique cDNA molecular identifiers, the study measured how TCR beta repertoire diversity changes with age. The donors were split into four age groups: young (average about 15 years), middle-aged (around 37), aged (62) and long-lived (roughly 77). Two additional independent replicas of 1 million unique cDNA reads from the same blood draw were analyzed for two donors (one aged 18 to 30 and one aged 80 or older).

Libraries were made using 5' RACE. TCRdb lists the instrument as Illumina HiSeq 2500. A second PCR of roughly 6 to 11 cycles was run with a J-beta primer mix and a sample-barcoded 5' primer. Each TCR beta cDNA molecule received a unique molecular identifier from a template-switch 5' adaptor carrying 12 random nucleotides. Each sample yielded at least 3 million CDR3-containing paired-end reads. All of the RNA was converted into first-strand cDNA using the Mint cDNA synthesis kit, with a TRBC-specific oligonucleotide serving as the primer. All cDNA was treated with uracil-DNA glycosylase and then went through a first 18-cycle PCR with the universal primers M1SS and BC2_uni_R. In the original analysis: For normalization, 1 million high-quality reads, each with a distinct molecular identifier, were randomly selected from each sample. Reads sharing molecular identifiers were discarded rather than binned into consensus sequences. MiTCR, with a Q25 quality threshold and the strictest error-elimination algorithm, was used for CDR3 identification, clonotype clustering and error correction. A nonparametric unseen species model with Euler transformation was used to estimate lower-bound total TCR beta diversity. In TCRdb, the public reads were trimmed at Q25 with fastp and aligned with MiXCR, with productive beta chains retained. Identical CDR3 proteins give one entry, which carries the most common genes and DNA. Here the V and J calls rest on TCRdb's processing, not on the authors' analysis. A total of around 500,000 distinct CDR3 sequences appear in this sample, about a quarter of them only once. The ten largest clones take up 3.6% of the sample.

Donors were 39 systemically healthy Caucasian individuals from Russia aged roughly 6 to 100 years. Ten milliliters of peripheral blood were drawn from each donor into EDTA-treated Vacutainer tubes. Ficoll-Paque density-gradient centrifugation was used to isolate PBMCs, with at least 7 million per sample. Total RNA was extracted from PBMCs with Trizol reagent, with at least 6 micrograms obtained per sample. The percentages of naive CD45RAhigh/CD27high T cells were determined by flow cytometry on a PBMC aliquot from every donor. This clonotype was recorded many times. It has no known antigen specificity. Per-base quality was not reported, and no clone a single base away is much larger than it. V is pared back by 9 bases and J by 7 bases, with 18 bases lying between the germline termini. CDR1 and CDR2 are read off the germline V gene as SGHDN and FVKESK. Including the terminal cysteine and phenylalanine, the CDR3 comprises 13 residues. Only the CDR3 part of the read is kept: 39 bases, read in frame from the first base.

Broader findings and caveats from the paper: Since profiling was done on bulk unsorted PBMCs, naive and antigen-experienced compartments could not be conclusively compared. Observed TCR beta diversity correlated strongly with the percentage of naive T cells measured by flow cytometry. Compared with the aged group, the long-lived group had more naive CD4+ T cells, fewer expanded clones and increased TCR diversity, suggesting age selection. Because donor CMV infection status was unknown, age-related changes in expanded clonotypes were potentially confounded. Estimates of total diversity based on one million sequenced T cells were considered lower bounds and underestimates. As age increased, observed TCR beta diversity per million T cells dropped in a roughly linear way, and a significant reduction was already evident by age about 40.

The same data also contributed to another study, on T cells of mothers and their children. As the second publication notes: Donors were nine systemically healthy Caucasian individuals: three mothers and their six children. cDNA synthesis consumed the entire amount of extracted RNA, loaded at 1.5 ug RNA in each 15 ul reaction. Sample barcodes and 2-4 random nucleotides were added via the M1S primer in the second PCR. More than 9.5 million TCR beta CDR3 reads were obtained from each mother, and about 3 million reads were obtained from each child. Thymic selection shapes the output of TCR recombination in a similar way in related and unrelated pairs, and inherited differences have a minor effect. Normalized repertoire overlap was always found to be slightly, but never significantly, higher in related mother-child pairs than in unrelated mother-child pairs. Persistent microchimeric T cell clones were not detected, at a sensitivity of around 95 clones per million clonotypes. To look for features that set related mother-child pairs apart from unrelated individuals, the researchers ran deep NGS to compare the TCR beta repertoires of mothers and children. Mothers averaged about 40 +/- 4 years of age and children averaged roughly 12 +/- 4 years. After adapter ligation with NEBNext reagents, the libraries were sequenced on Illumina HiSeq 2000 with 100+100 nt paired-end reads. To prevent cross-contamination, the mother and child libraries were prepared a month apart and were sequenced in separate runs. For each donor, somewhere between about 450,000 and 2,000,000 distinct TCR beta clonotypes were identified. Naive TCR beta clonotypes were estimated from low-frequency clonotypes matched to each donor's FACS-determined naive share, without sorting.

The sequencing input was blood. The clonotype was recovered from a boy aged 2 to 10 in good health. The sequence joins TRBV14 to TRBJ2-5; matching of 6 bases hints at TRBD2 as the D gene. The DNA is as follows: TGTGCCAGTTCCCGGGGGACCTTCGGGACCCAGTACTTC. This encodes CASSRGTFGTQYF.